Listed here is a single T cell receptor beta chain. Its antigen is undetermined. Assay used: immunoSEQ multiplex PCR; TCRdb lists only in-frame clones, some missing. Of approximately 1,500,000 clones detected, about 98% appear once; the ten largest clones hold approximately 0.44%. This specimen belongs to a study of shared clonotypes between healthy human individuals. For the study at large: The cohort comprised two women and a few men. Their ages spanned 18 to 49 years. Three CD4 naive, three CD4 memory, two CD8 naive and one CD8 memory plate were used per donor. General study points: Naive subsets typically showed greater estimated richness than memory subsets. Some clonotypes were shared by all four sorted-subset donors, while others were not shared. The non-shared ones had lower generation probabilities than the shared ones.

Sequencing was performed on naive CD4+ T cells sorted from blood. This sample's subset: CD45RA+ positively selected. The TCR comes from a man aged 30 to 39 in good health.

CDR3 amino acids: CASASSNSYNEQFF. DNA of the CDR3: TGTGCCAGCGCGTCCAGCAACTCCTACAATGAGCAGTTCTTC. V is TRBV28 and J is TRBJ2-1; D uncertain. CDR3 length: 14 amino acids. V was clipped by 8 bases and J by 0 bases, with 11 bases between them. Germline V gene data show CDR1 as MDHEN and CDR2 as SYDVKM.